This T cell receptor (beta chain) was retrieved from a study of blood T cell repertoires in COVID-19 (TCRdb year 2020). General notes on the study: Collaborator samples came from the United States, Italy and Spain and covered acute and convalescent phases of COVID-19. The prospective study material was composed of cDNA or gDNA derived from T cells, B-cell-depleted T cells, or PBMCs. Deeply sampled blood TCRbeta repertoires from subjects exposed to, actively infected with, or recovered from COVID-19 were included in the dataset. The repertoires were released in a freely available public database intended as a resource for research on the immune response to SARS-CoV-2. Samples came from the ongoing ImmuneRACE study (first 160 participants) plus 1,254 subjects from 6 global collaborators. The sample metadata nearly always contained a de-identified subject ID, COVID-19 status, age in years and sex. Where available, HLA class I and class II types were taken from metadata supplied by the sample provider and were not determined by assay-based typing.

The CDR3 sequence holds 16 residues, the cysteine and phenylalanine included. This entry keeps only the CDR3 DNA: 48 bases, framed from base 1. V lost 3 bases and J lost 6 bases, and the count of bases not matched to a germline gene is 6. CDR1 and CDR2, per the germline V gene, are KGHSH and LQKENI. The immunoSEQ Assay, a bias-controlled multiplex PCR, was used to amplify TCRbeta CDR3 regions from genomic DNA. In the original analysis: The number of nucleated cells in each sample was estimated by amplification of reference gene primers within the assay. To quantify the absolute abundance of each unique TCRbeta CDR3 rearrangement, sequence reads were collapsed and filtered. For each sample, productive Simpson clonality was calculated as the square root of Simpson's diversity index across productive rearrangements. TCRdb provides this immuneACCESS table in a form limited to in-frame rearrangements. Some clones are lacking; in checked studies, under half of them reflect an unresolved V gene, and why the rest are absent is not known. The DNA gave D and trimming, while V, J and clone size come from that table. The sample table contains 120,000 or so clones; only one count was recorded for roughly 86% of them. The ten largest clones add up to over 3.5% of the sample.

Whole blood was collected in K2EDTA tubes by collaborating institutions according to the institutions' own protocols. Collaborator samples were shipped for TCRbeta analysis as frozen whole blood, isolated PBMCs, or DNA extracted from either sample type. Beyond this particular receptor, the publication reports: How much clinical and demographic metadata was included differed by source and by participant, and the metadata was provided uncurated.

Notes on this clone: Its antigen has not been determined. One base away there is no much larger clone; base qualities are not given.

The chain uses TRBV18 and TRBJ1-5; the central 12 bases match TRBD1. Sequencing was done on a sample of peripheral blood. This clonotype was sampled from a woman aged 55-69 years with acute or convalescent COVID-19. The CDR3 is CASSPRDRGLGQPQHF. The DNA is TGTGCCAGCTCACCCCGGGACAGGGGGCTGGGTCAGCCCCAGCATTTT.